The 26 T cell receptor beta chains below were found in one sample sequenced in a study of OX40 agonist ivuxolimab in advanced cancers. Receptor amplification or capture employed the immunoSEQ multiplex PCR assay. TCRdb mirrors the immuneACCESS table, restricted to in-frame sequences. Some clones are absent from its copies; in checked studies, under half trace to an unresolved V gene, and the reason for the others is unknown. This sample is represented by 80,000 to 100,000 clones; roughly 93% of them were singletons. Around 0.34% of the sample goes to the ten largest clones. The sample here was CD4+ or CD8+ T cells sorted from blood, taken in a trial of the OX40 agonist ivuxolimab. The receptor source for this set is an adult with an advanced solid tumor such as melanoma, head and neck, liver or kidney cancer.

The gene calls are TRBV18 and TRBJ2-5; TRBD2 might be the D (5 bases). CDR3 length: 13 amino acids. Trimming removed 3 bases at V and 6 bases at J, with 11 bases between. CDR1 and CDR2 (germline): KGHSH, LQKENI. CDR3: CASSPGGRKTQYF. The CDR3 DNA sequence: TGTGCCAGCTCACCGGGTGGGAGAAAGACCCAGTACTTC.

This CDR3 is CASSHTGTSGTRYLDEQYF. The CDR3 coding sequence is TGTGCCAGCAGCCATACAGGGACTAGCGGGACAAGGTATCTGGACGAGCAGTACTTC. V is TRBV14 and J is TRBJ2-7; 13 nucleotides align to TRBD2. The V gene's germline CDR1 is SGHDN and CDR2 FVKESK. V gave up 3 bases and J gave up 5 bases; unmatched junction bases: 16. The CDR3 extends over 19 amino acids. Variable domain in full (rest from reference TRBV14 and TRBJ2-7): EAGVTQFPSHSVIEKGQTVTLRCDPISGHDNLYWYRRVMGKEIKFLLHFVKESKQDESGMPNNRFLAERTGGTYSTLKVQPAELEDSGVYFCASSHTGTSGTRYLDEQYFGPGTRLTVT.

The rearrangement links TRBV7-9 to TRBJ1-4; TRBD1 aligns across 9 bases. The CDR3 spans 14 residues. Looked up from germline, CDR1 is SEHNR and CDR2 is FQNEAQ (reference sequence). J was trimmed by 7 bases and V by 3 bases; bases with no gene match: 3. The CDR3 coding sequence is TGTGCCAGCAGCTTGGGACAGGGTTCTGAAAAACTGTTTTTT. It is translated as CASSLGQGSEKLFF.

This chain uses TRBV4-1 with TRBJ1-1; D not resolved. Germline CDR1 MGHRA, CDR2 YSYEKL. The CDR3 sequence is 15 residues long. V was pared by 4 bases and J by 3 bases, with 15 bases between. The CDR3 loop is CASSRPRPLDTEAFF. The CDR3 DNA follows: TGCGCCAGCAGCCGCCCCAGACCGCTTGACACTGAAGCTTTCTTT.

Here the CDR3 DNA reads TGCGCCAGCAGCTTGGGACTAGCGGAAGAGCAGTTCTTC. It encodes CASSLGLAEEQFF. This sequence joins TRBV5-1 and TRBJ2-1, with TRBD2 identical over 9 bases. V lost 0 bases, J lost 10 bases, and 2 bases stayed unmatched. CDR1 is SGHRS, CDR2 YFSETQ, per germline. The CDR3 totals 13 residues.

CDR3 residues: CASSQGRDLTDTQYF. For the CDR3, the DNA is TGCGCCAGCAGCCAGGGCAGAGACCTCACAGATACGCAGTATTTT. The genes are TRBV4-1 and TRBJ2-3; D gene uncertain. The V end lost 3 bases, the J end lost 2 bases, and 12 bases lay between the germline ends. Germline CDR1 and CDR2: MGHRA and YSYEKL. The CDR3 totals 15 residues.

This chain joins TRBV28 and TRBJ2-5; D uncertain. Germline loops: CDR1 MDHEN, CDR2 SYDVKM. V was shortened by 4 bases and J by 4 bases, with 7 bases between the two germline ends. The CDR3 is 12 residues long. This CDR3 is CASSYNGETQYF. CDR3 sequence (DNA): TGTGCCAGCAGTTATAATGGAGAGACCCAGTACTTC.

This chain links TRBV4-1 with TRBJ1-1; possible D gene TRBD1, 6 bases. This CDR3 is 14 amino acids long. The germline CDR1 and CDR2 sequences are MGHRA and YSYEKL. Trimming took 3 bases from V and 4 from J, leaving 12 bases between them. CDR3 loop: CASSQQQGGTEAFF. The CDR3 region has the DNA TGCGCCAGCAGCCAGCAACAGGGTGGCACTGAAGCTTTCTTT.

V and J are TRBV14 and TRBJ2-5; 8 bases are shared with TRBD2. Germline CDR1 is SGHDN and CDR2 is FVKESK. V shed 4 bases and J 2 bases; nucleotides not matched to a gene: 12. CDR3 length equals 17 residues. The CDR3 spells CASSRLAGNFPQETQYF. The DNA of the CDR3 is TGTGCCAGCAGCCGTTTAGCGGGGAACTTCCCGCAAGAGACCCAGTACTTC.

Only a few counts were recorded for this clone. The V gene is TRBV2, the J gene TRBJ2-1, with unresolved D. Germline CDR1 and CDR2: SNHLY and FYNNEI. The CDR3 covers 15 residues. V lost 2 bases to trimming and J lost 0 bases, with 8 bases between them. The CDR3 DNA reads TGTGCCAGCAGTGAACGAGGATACTCCTACAATGAGCAGTTCTTC. Protein product: CASSERGYSYNEQFF.

This chain links TRBV9 with TRBJ2-1, with 13 bases fitting TRBD2. The CDR3 is 16 amino acids. Trimming at V came to 0 bases and at J to 6 bases, leaving 3 bases not matched to a gene. The germline V gene encodes CDR1 SGDLS and CDR2 YYNGEE. The CDR3 DNA sequence: TGTGCCAGCAGCGTAGGCCGACTAGCGGGAGGCAATGAGCAGTTCTTC. It codes for CASSVGRLAGGNEQFF. Combining the CDR3 with reference TRBV9 and TRBJ2-1 gives the whole variable domain DSGVTQTPKHLITATGQRVTLRCSPRSGDLSVYWYQQSLDQGLQFLIQYYNGEERAKGNILERFSAQQFPDLHSELNLSSLELGDSALYFCASSVGRLAGGNEQFFGPGTRLTVL.

The gene calls are TRBV19 and TRBJ2-3, with D unresolved. V gave up 7 bases and J gave up 3 bases, with 11 bases separating them. This CDR3 is 13 amino acids long. Germline assignment: CDR1 LNHDA and CDR2 SQIVND (reference sequence). Here the CDR3 reads CASKKGSTDTQYF. CDR3 coding DNA: TGTGCCAGTAAGAAGGGTTCGACAGATACGCAGTATTTT.

This clone has only one observation. V gene TRBV7-9 combines with J gene TRBJ2-1; the match to TRBD2 covers 12 bases. V shed 1 base, J shed 8 bases, and the junction held 6 bases outside the gene matches. Germline CDR1 reads SEHNR; CDR2 reads FQNEAQ (reference sequence). The CDR3 length is 16 residues. CDR3 protein: CASSLGGLAGGHEQFF. In DNA, the CDR3 is TGTGCCAGCAGCTTAGGCGGTCTAGCGGGAGGGCATGAGCAGTTCTTC.

This clone was observed once. The rearrangement links TRBV15 to TRBJ2-5; D might be TRBD1 (6 bases). Germline CDR1 reads LNHNV; CDR2 reads YYDKDF (reference sequence). This CDR3 has 16 amino acids. V lost 0 bases and J 5 bases, leaving 16 bases between the germline ends. The CDR3: CATSRDFNRVRETQYF. CDR3 bases: TGTGCCACCAGCAGAGATTTCAACAGGGTTCGGGAGACCCAGTACTTC. The complete variable domain, with remaining parts taken from reference TRBV15 and TRBJ2-5, reads DAMVIQNPRYQVTQFGKPVTLSCSQTLNHNVMYWYQQKSSQAPKLLFHYYDKDFNNEADTPDNFQSRRPNTSFCFLDIRSPGLGDTAMYLCATSRDFNRVRETQYFGPGTRLLVL.

This clone was seen a handful of times. The rearrangement joins TRBV19 to TRBJ1-5; TRBD1 matches 9 bases. CDR1 is LNHDA, CDR2 SQIVND, per germline (reference sequence). Unmatched junction bases numbered 6, after V lost 3 bases and J lost 0 bases. The CDR3 runs to 17 residues. DNA of the CDR3: TGTGCCAGTAGTATCCTGAACAGGGGGCTTAGCAATCAGCCCCAGCATTTT. This codes for CASSILNRGLSNQPQHF.

The V call is TRBV28, the J call TRBJ2-7, with 11 bases matching TRBD2. The trim removed 5 bases at V and 3 bases at J, leaving 3 bases unmatched. This CDR3 contains 14 residues. Germline loops: CDR1 MDHEN, CDR2 SYDVKM. Written as DNA, the CDR3 is TGTGCCAGCAGTCGACTAGCGGGAAACTACGAGCAGTACTTC. Its protein product is CASSRLAGNYEQYF.

V and J are TRBV11-2 and TRBJ2-5; D may be TRBD2 (6 bases). V was cut by 4 bases and J by 7 bases, with 10 bases left in between. This CDR3 comprises 12 residues. CDR1 and CDR2 (germline): SGHAT, FQNNGV. CDR3: CASSSRGRTQYF. As DNA, the CDR3 is TGTGCCAGCAGCTCCCGGGGGAGGACCCAGTACTTC.

The rearrangement joins TRBV7-2 to TRBJ1-1; 8 positions agree with TRBD1. CDR1 is SGHTA and CDR2 is FQGNSA in the germline V gene. After removal of 2 bases from V and 7 bases from J, the junction contained 6 bases not matched to a gene. The CDR3 runs to 14 residues. The CDR3: CASSLQGAGGEAFF. Written as DNA, the CDR3 is TGTGCCAGCAGCTTACAGGGGGCTGGTGGTGAAGCTTTCTTT.

The chain has TRBV5-1 and TRBJ2-5; D remains ambiguous. The V and J ends lost 4 bases and 2 bases respectively, with 3 bases between them. Germline loops: CDR1 SGHRS, CDR2 YFSETQ. This CDR3 is built from 11 residues. The CDR3 DNA reads as TGCGCCAGCAGCCATCAAGAGACCCAGTACTTC. It is translated as CASSHQETQYF. Full variable domain (outside the CDR3, taken from reference TRBV5-1 and TRBJ2-5): KAGVTQTPRYLIKTRGQQVTLSCSPISGHRSVSWYQQTPGQGLQFLFEYFSETQRNKGNFPGRFSGRQFSNSRSEMNVSTLELGDSALYLCASSHQETQYFGPGTRLLVL.

The chain carries TRBV4-3 and TRBJ2-3; no clear D. The CDR3 extends over 18 amino acids. Trimming stripped 0 bases from V and 1 base from J, with 17 bases between. Germline CDR1 LGHNA, CDR2 YSLEER. The CDR3 sequence: CASSQDGGQVEGTDTQYF. CDR3 nucleotides: TGCGCCAGCAGCCAAGATGGTGGCCAGGTTGAAGGCACAGATACGCAGTATTTT.

The rearrangement links TRBV7-2 to TRBJ2-5; no clear D. V was pared by 5 bases and J by 0 bases, with 10 bases between. Germline V gives CDR1 SGHTA, CDR2 FQGNSA. The CDR3 extends over 14 amino acids. In DNA form, the CDR3 reads TGTGCCAGCAGCCTCTCCAGCTACCAAGAGACCCAGTACTTC. Its protein is CASSLSSYQETQYF.

The CDR3 sequence: CASSLEVGQQFF. CDR3 nucleotides: TGTGCCAGCAGCTTAGAGGTAGGTCAGCAGTTCTTC. The V call is TRBV7-2, the J call TRBJ2-1; D gene uncertain. Germline CDR1 reads SGHTA; CDR2 reads FQGNSA. The CDR3 contains 12 residues. Trimming took 1 base from V and 11 from J, leaving 9 bases between them.

This rearrangement joins TRBV2 to TRBJ2-1, with D possibly matching TRBD1 (5 bases). CDR1 is SNHLY and CDR2 is FYNNEI in the germline V gene. The V end lost 6 bases, the J end lost 4 bases, and 13 bases lay between the germline ends. The CDR3 consists of 14 residues. CDR3 coding DNA: TGTGCCAGCAGCCCAGGGCTAGTATACAATGAGCAGTTCTTC. Amino acids: CASSPGLVYNEQFF.

This chain links TRBV6-5 with TRBJ2-2; 9 nucleotides align to TRBD2. The V gene's germline CDR1 is MNHEY and CDR2 SVGAGI. Trimming at V came to 6 bases and at J to 1 base, leaving 3 bases not matched to a gene. CDR3 length: 15 residues. CDR3 DNA sequence: TGTGCCAGCAGGAAAGCGGGAGGGAACACCGGGGAGCTGTTTTTT. This codes for CASRKAGGNTGELFF.

This sequence joins TRBV7-2 and TRBJ2-5, with 10 bases identical to TRBD2. V shed 1 base and J 11 bases; nucleotides not matched to a gene: 13. Per germline, CDR1 SGHTA and CDR2 FQGNSA. CDR3 length: 16 amino acids. The chain's CDR3 is CASSLVELAGAGEQYF. The CDR3, as DNA: TGTGCCAGCAGCTTAGTCGAGCTAGCGGGAGCAGGTGAGCAGTACTTC.

The chain is built from TRBV7-9 and TRBJ2-5; 8 bases match TRBD2. The CDR3 runs to 15 residues. Germline CDR1 and CDR2: SEHNR and FQNEAQ (reference sequence). Trimming cost V 4 bases and J 3 bases; bases outside gene matches: 7. CDR3 sequence reads: CASSYLSGSKETQYF. CDR3 in DNA: TGTGCCAGCAGCTATCTCAGCGGGAGCAAAGAGACCCAGTACTTC.